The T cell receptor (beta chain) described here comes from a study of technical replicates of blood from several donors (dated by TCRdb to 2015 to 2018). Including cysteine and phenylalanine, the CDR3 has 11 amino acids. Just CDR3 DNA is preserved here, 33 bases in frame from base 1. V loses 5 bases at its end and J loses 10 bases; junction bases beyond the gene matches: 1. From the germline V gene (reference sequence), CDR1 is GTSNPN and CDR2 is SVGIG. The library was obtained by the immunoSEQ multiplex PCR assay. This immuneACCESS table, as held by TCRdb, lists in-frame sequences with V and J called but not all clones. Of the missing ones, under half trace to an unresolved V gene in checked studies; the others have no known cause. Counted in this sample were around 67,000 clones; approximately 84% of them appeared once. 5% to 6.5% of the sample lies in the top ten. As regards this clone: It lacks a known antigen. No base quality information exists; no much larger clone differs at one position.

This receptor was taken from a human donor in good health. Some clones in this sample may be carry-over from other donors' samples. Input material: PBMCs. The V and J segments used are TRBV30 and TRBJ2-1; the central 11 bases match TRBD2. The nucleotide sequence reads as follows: TGTGCCTGGGCTAGCGGGAGGGAGCAGTTCTTC. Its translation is CAWASGREQFF.